A single sample is the source of the 14 T cell receptor beta chains below, sequenced in a study of shared clonotypes between healthy human individuals. Generated by immunoSEQ multiplex PCR, the TCRdb table keeps only in-frame clones and is missing some. The sample yields over a million clones, roughly 97% seen once. Sequences were obtained from naive CD4+ T cells sorted from blood. Stated subset: CD45RA+ positively selected. These receptors originate from a young man in good health.

This chain connects TRBV6-1 to TRBJ2-1; D gene unclear. This CDR3 is built from 14 residues. The ends were cut back, 7 bases at V and 1 base at J, with 11 bases in the middle. CDR1 is MNHNS and CDR2 is SASEGT in the germline V gene. CDR3 DNA: TGTGCCAGCACGCCGAAGAGGTCCTACAATGAGCAGTTCTTC. Its translation: CASTPKRSYNEQFF.

The J gene is TRBJ2-7, the V gene TRBV10-3; no definite D call. There are 15 residues in the CDR3. With 3 bases removed from V and 2 bases from J, the gap between germline ends came to 14 bases. Germline loops: CDR1 ENHRY, CDR2 SYGVKD. CDR3 region: CAISEGPDPPYEQYF. The CDR3, as DNA: TGTGCCATCAGTGAAGGCCCGGACCCTCCCTACGAGCAGTACTTC.

This chain joins TRBV6-6 and TRBJ1-1; the match to TRBD1 covers 7 bases. Per germline, CDR1 MNHNY and CDR2 SVGAGI (reference sequence). This CDR3 is built from 15 residues. CDR3 sequence: CAAYNTGAMNTEAFF. CDR3 bases: TGTGCGGCATATAATACAGGGGCGATGAACACTGAAGCTTTCTTT.

The genes are TRBV9 and TRBJ2-5; the D gene is possibly TRBD2 (5 bases). The CDR3 is made up of 16 amino acids. Per germline, CDR1 SGDLS and CDR2 YYNGEE. V was clipped by 3 bases and J by 4 bases, with 19 bases between them. The CDR3: CASSGGGKRMGETQYF. The CDR3 region has the DNA TGTGCCAGCAGCGGTGGAGGAAAGCGGATGGGAGAGACCCAGTACTTC. Drawing the rest from reference TRBV9 and TRBJ2-5, the complete variable domain is DSGVTQTPKHLITATGQRVTLRCSPRSGDLSVYWYQQSLDQGLQFLIQYYNGEERAKGNILERFSAQQFPDLHSELNLSSLELGDSALYFCASSGGGKRMGETQYFGPGTRLLVL.

V is TRBV7-8 and J is TRBJ2-7; D may be TRBD2 (5 bases). This CDR3 has 13 amino acids. V lost 8 bases, J lost 0 bases, and 11 bases lay in between. CDR1 and CDR2 (germline): SGHVS, FQNEAQ. The CDR3 loop is CASLEGSSYEQYF. DNA for the CDR3: TGTGCCAGCTTAGAGGGCAGCTCCTACGAGCAGTACTTC.

This sequence joins TRBV7-2 and TRBJ2-2, with 11 bases lining up with TRBD2. CDR1 and CDR2 from the germline V gene are SGHTA and FQGNSA. The CDR3 length is 15 residues. With 5 bases clipped from V and 8 bases from J, the junction kept 7 bases outside the gene matches. For the CDR3, the DNA is TGTGCCAGCAGCAGACTAGCGGGGTCCCGGGGGGAGCTGTTTTTT. Translated, it gives CASSRLAGSRGELFF.

The chain employs TRBV6-1 and TRBJ2-1, with TRBD1 as a possible D gene (5 bases). CDR1 is MNHNS and CDR2 is SASEGT in the germline V gene. CDR3 size: 15 residues. V gave up 6 bases and J gave up 5 bases, with 17 bases separating them. The CDR3 nucleotides are TGTGCCAGCAGCCTCCTGCCACAGGTTAACAATGAGCAGTTCTTC. Its translation is CASSLLPQVNNEQFF.

CDR3 sequence (DNA): TGTGCCAGCAGCTTAGCCACCGGGACTAGCGGGGGCCGGGCAGATACGCAGTATTTT. Its protein is CASSLATGTSGGRADTQYF. The genes are TRBV7-8 and TRBJ2-3, with 14 positions matching TRBD2. V lost 0 bases, J lost 4 bases, and 9 bases stayed unmatched. Germline CDR1 and CDR2: SGHVS and FQNEAQ. CDR3 length equals 19 residues.

The sample holds a few counts of this clone. The chain employs TRBV7-9 and TRBJ1-5; 7 bases agree with TRBD1. V trimming: 7 bases; J trimming: 5 bases; junction bases outside the gene matches: 2. The CDR3 extends over 12 amino acids. CDR1 and CDR2 (germline): SEHNR, FQNEAQ (reference sequence). The CDR3 region has the DNA TGTGCCAGCAACCAGGGGGATCAGCCCCAGCATTTT. Protein: CASNQGDQPQHF.

Comment on this clone: In the same sample, other DNA sequences code for this CDR3. V is TRBV5-1 and J is TRBJ2-6, with a weak D call TRBD1 (6 bases). The CDR3 totals 16 residues. V lost 0 bases and J 0 bases, leaving 7 bases between the germline ends. Germline CDR1 is SGHRS and CDR2 is YFSETQ. CDR3 amino acids: CASSLEGGSGANVLTF. In nucleotides, the CDR3 is TGCGCCAGCAGCTTGGAAGGGGGCTCTGGGGCCAACGTCCTGACTTTC.

J is TRBJ2-6 and V is TRBV19; D is perhaps TRBD1 (5 bases). This CDR3 region has 15 residues. Germline CDR1 is LNHDA and CDR2 is SQIVND (reference sequence). The V and J ends lost 5 bases and 0 bases respectively, with 8 bases between them. CDR3 in amino acids: CASSPRVSGANVLTF. CDR3 nucleotide sequence: TGTGCCAGTAGTCCCAGGGTCTCTGGGGCCAACGTCCTGACTTTC.

The rearrangement links TRBV7-3 to TRBJ2-2; 8 bases match TRBD2. The junction had 17 bases not matched to a gene; V was cut back by 2 bases and J by 3 bases. The CDR3 length is 20 residues. CDR1 and CDR2 from the germline V gene are SGHTA and FQGTGA. CDR3 bases: TGTGCCAGCAGCTTACTGCCCGTAACCGGGACTAGTTTGGACACCGGGGAGCTGTTTTTT. This codes for CASSLLPVTGTSLDTGELFF.

This clone was observed a single time. V and J are TRBV7-2 and TRBJ2-1; 12 positions match TRBD2. Germline V gene lookup returns CDR1 SGHTA and CDR2 FQGNSA. The ends lost 7 bases at V and 3 bases at J; junction bases unmatched: 1. The CDR3 is made up of 14 amino acids. The CDR3 nucleotides are TGTGCCAGCACGACTAGCGGGAGCTACAATGAGCAGTTCTTC. This codes for CASTTSGSYNEQFF. Full variable domain (missing parts from reference TRBV7-2 and TRBJ2-1): GAGVSQSPSNKVTEKGKDVELRCDPISGHTALYWYRQSLGQGLEFLIYFQGNSAPDKSGLPSDRFSAERTGGSVSTLTIQRTQQEDSAVYLCASTTSGSYNEQFFGPGTRLTVL.

The chain is built from TRBV7-9 and TRBJ1-2, with TRBD1 matching 8 bases. The CDR3 extends over 15 amino acids. Germline CDR1 reads SEHNR; CDR2 reads FQNEAQ (reference sequence). J was trimmed by 4 bases and V by 5 bases; bases with no gene match: 9. The DNA for the CDR3 is TGTGCCAGCAGCCTCATGGACAGGGATACCTATGGCTACACCTTC. This translates into CASSLMDRDTYGYTF.